In this sample, the clone carrying this T cell receptor (beta chain) turned up a few times. The antigen is unknown. The V gene's germline CDR1 is SGHRS and CDR2 YFSETQ. The V gene end was trimmed by 2 bases and the J gene end by 9 bases; junction bases not matched to a gene: 15. The CDR3 sequence is 17 residues long. This entry comes from a study of T-cell reconstitution after alpha-beta-depleted transplantation in children. Findings of the study overall: Reported findings indicate that, about two months after transplant, alpha-beta T cells came from several hundred expanded clones, which were derived from non-depleted graft cells. Hyperexpanded clones declined; after one year, newly produced T cells mostly supplied diversity.

Library preparation (for TCRbeta) was performed with unique molecular identifiers. TCRdb redid the calling of the PCR reads with MiXCR, one entry per CDR3 protein. Among 780,000 or so distinct CDR3 sequences listed, roughly 15% were seen once. The rearrangement joins TRBV5-1 to TRBJ2-1, with TRBD2 matching over 9 bases. The sequencing used PBMCs, mostly from graft donor cells, collected 360 days after TCRalphabeta/CD19-depleted stem cell transplant. The source of this sequence is a male patient younger than 18 who had a stem cell transplant for acute lymphoblastic leukemia, so the T cells may come from the graft donor. CDR3 DNA: TGCGCCAGCAGCTTTACAGGGTTTAGCGGGAGTACCGGTGAGCAGTTCTTC. Translating gives CASSFTGFSGSTGEQFF.